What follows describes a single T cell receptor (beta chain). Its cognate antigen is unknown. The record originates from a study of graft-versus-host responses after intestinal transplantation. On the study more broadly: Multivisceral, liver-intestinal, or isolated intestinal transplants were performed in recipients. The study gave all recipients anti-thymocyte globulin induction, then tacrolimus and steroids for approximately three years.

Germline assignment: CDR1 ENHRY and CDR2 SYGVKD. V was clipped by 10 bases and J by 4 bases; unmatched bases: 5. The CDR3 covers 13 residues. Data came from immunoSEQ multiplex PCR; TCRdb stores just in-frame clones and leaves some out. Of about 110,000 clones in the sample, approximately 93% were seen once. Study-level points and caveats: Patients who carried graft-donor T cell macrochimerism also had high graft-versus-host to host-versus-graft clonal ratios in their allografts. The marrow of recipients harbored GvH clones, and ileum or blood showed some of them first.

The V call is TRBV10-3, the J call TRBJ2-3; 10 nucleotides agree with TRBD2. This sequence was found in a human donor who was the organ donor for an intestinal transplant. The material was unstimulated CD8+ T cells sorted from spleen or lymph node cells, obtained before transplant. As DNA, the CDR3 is TGTGCCACCTCCGGACTAGCGGCAGATACGCAGTATTTT. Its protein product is CATSGLAADTQYF.